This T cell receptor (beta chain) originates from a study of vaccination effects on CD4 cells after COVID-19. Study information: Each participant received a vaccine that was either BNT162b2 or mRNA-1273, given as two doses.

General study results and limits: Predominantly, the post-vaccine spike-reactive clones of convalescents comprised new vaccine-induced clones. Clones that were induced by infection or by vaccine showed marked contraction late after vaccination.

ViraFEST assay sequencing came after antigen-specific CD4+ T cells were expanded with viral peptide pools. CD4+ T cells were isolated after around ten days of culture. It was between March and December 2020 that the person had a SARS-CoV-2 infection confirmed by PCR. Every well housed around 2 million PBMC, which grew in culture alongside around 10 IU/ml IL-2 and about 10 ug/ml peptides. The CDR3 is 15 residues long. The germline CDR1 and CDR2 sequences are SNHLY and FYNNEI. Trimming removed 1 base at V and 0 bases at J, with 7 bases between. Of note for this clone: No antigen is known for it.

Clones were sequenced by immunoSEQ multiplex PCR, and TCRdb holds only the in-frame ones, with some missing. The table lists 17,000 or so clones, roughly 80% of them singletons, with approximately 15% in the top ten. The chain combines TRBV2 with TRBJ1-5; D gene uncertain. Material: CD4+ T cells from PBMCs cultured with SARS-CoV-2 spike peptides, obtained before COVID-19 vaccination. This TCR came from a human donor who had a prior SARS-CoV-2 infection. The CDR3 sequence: CASSEGSFSNQPQHF. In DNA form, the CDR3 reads TGTGCCAGCAGTGAAGGGTCTTTTAGCAATCAGCCCCAGCATTTT.